Presented here are 18 T cell receptor beta chains from one specimen sequenced in a study of shared clonotypes between healthy human individuals. Terminally differentiated effector memory CD45RA+ cells were left out of the naive CD8 fraction, which was CD45RO-negative and positively selected for CCR7. Sequencing was performed with immunoSEQ multiplex PCR; in TCRdb, only in-frame clones are kept and a portion is missing. The table has about 2 million clones, about 95% seen once. Material for sequencing was naive CD8+ T cells sorted from blood. The receptors come from a man in his late teens or twenties in good health.

The rearrangement uses TRBV11-2 and TRBJ2-2, with no clear D. In germline, CDR1 is SGHAT, CDR2 FQNNGV. V was trimmed by 1 base and J by 7 bases, leaving 4 bases between them. The CDR3 runs 12 residues. CDR3 nucleotide sequence: TGTGCCAGCAGCTTAGGAATCGGGGAGCTGTTTTTT. Encoded protein: CASSLGIGELFF.

This clone is a singleton in its sample. The chain employs TRBV25-1 and TRBJ2-1, with TRBD2 matching over 14 bases. Germline CDR1 reads MGHDK; CDR2 reads SYGVNS. The CDR3 has 15 amino acids. With V trimmed by 2 bases and J by 15 bases, 9 bases remained unmatched. The CDR3 is CASSEETSGRAEGFF. The CDR3 DNA is TGTGCCAGCAGTGAAGAGACTAGCGGGAGGGCTGAGGGGTTCTTC.

This clone came up once. The rearrangement uses TRBV9 and TRBJ2-1; tentatively, D is TRBD1 or TRBD2 (5 bases each). This CDR3 has 12 residues. Germline loops: CDR1 SGDLS, CDR2 YYNGEE. The V end lost 0 bases, the J end lost 9 bases, and 7 bases lay between the germline ends. Here the CDR3 reads CASSVVGTEQFF. In DNA form, the CDR3 reads TGTGCCAGCAGCGTAGTGGGGACTGAGCAGTTCTTC. Together with reference TRBV9 and TRBJ2-1, the CDR3 gives the full variable domain: DSGVTQTPKHLITATGQRVTLRCSPRSGDLSVYWYQQSLDQGLQFLIQYYNGEERAKGNILERFSAQQFPDLHSELNLSSLELGDSALYFCASSVVGTEQFFGPGTRLTVL.

As concerns this clone: Distinct nucleotide sequences in the sample also encode this CDR3. The J gene is TRBJ2-5, the V gene TRBV5-6; D possibly matches TRBD1 or TRBD2 (5 bases each). CDR3 size: 13 residues. Germline V CDR1 and CDR2: SGHDT, YYEEEE. The V and J ends lost 2 bases and 1 base respectively, with 6 bases between them. The chain's CDR3 is CASSFGGQETQYF. The CDR3 region has the DNA TGTGCCAGCAGCTTTGGGGGCCAAGAGACCCAGTACTTC. Full variable domain (remainder filled in from reference TRBV5-6 and TRBJ2-5): DAGVTQSPTHLIKTRGQQVTLRCSPKSGHDTVSWYQQALGQGPQFIFQYYEEEERQRGNFPDRFSGHQFPNYSSELNVNALLLGDSALYLCASSFGGQETQYFGPGTRLLVL.

Worth noting for this clone: At the DNA level, this CDR3 is encoded by other sequences in the same sample as well. This chain connects TRBV9 to TRBJ2-2; perhaps TRBD1 as D (6 bases). Trimming cost V 4 bases and J 4 bases, with 11 bases left between them. Looked up from germline, CDR1 is SGDLS and CDR2 is YYNGEE. The CDR3 is 14 amino acids. The CDR3 is CASSPGHLTGELFF. In DNA form, the CDR3 reads TGTGCCAGCAGCCCGGGACATCTCACCGGGGAGCTGTTTTTT.

V usage is TRBV4-1 and J usage is TRBJ2-7, with D tentatively TRBD1 or TRBD2 (7 bases each). V gave up 2 bases and J gave up 4 bases, with 18 bases separating them. The CDR3 spans 16 residues. CDR1 and CDR2 from the germline V gene are MGHRA and YSYEKL. The CDR3 spells CASSQTSGGDLYEQYF. The CDR3 DNA follows: TGCGCCAGCAGCCAAACCTCAGGGGGGGATCTGTACGAGCAGTACTTC.

CDR3 nucleotides: TGTGCCAGCAGCCGTCAGGGTGCAGATACGCAGTATTTT. Its translation: CASSRQGADTQYF. The rearrangement uses TRBV7-9 and TRBJ2-3; possible D gene TRBD1, 5 bases. Deletions cut 5 bases from V and 4 bases from J, with 10 bases between. CDR1 is SEHNR, CDR2 FQNEAQ, per germline (reference sequence). The CDR3 has 13 amino acids.

The chain joins TRBV27 to TRBJ2-7; tentatively, D is TRBD1 (5 bases). V was trimmed by 6 bases and J by 3 bases, leaving 12 bases between them. In germline, CDR1 is MNHEY, CDR2 SMNVEV (reference sequence). The CDR3 is made up of 13 amino acids. CDR3 sequence (DNA): TGTGCCAGCAGGGCAGGGCACGGCTACGAGCAGTACTTC. This translates into CASRAGHGYEQYF.

J is TRBJ2-2 and V is TRBV7-6; D might be TRBD2 (6 bases). CDR1 is SGHVS and CDR2 is FNYEAQ in the germline V gene. The V and J ends lost 2 bases and 4 bases respectively, with 11 bases between them. The length of the CDR3 is 15 residues. CDR3 DNA sequence: TGTGCCAGCAGCTTACCTAGCGAGGGCACCGGGGAGCTGTTTTTT. As protein: CASSLPSEGTGELFF.

J is TRBJ1-6 and V is TRBV4-1; 7 positions match TRBD1. In germline, CDR1 is MGHRA, CDR2 YSYEKL. Germline trimming cut 5 bases from V and 7 bases from J; bases unmatched to any gene: 8. This CDR3 spans 15 amino acids. The CDR3 region is CASSFDRDPNSPLHF. As DNA, the CDR3 is TGCGCCAGCAGCTTCGACAGGGACCCAAATTCACCCCTCCACTTT.

The chain is built from TRBV7-2 and TRBJ1-5, with a weak D call TRBD1 (5 bases). Germline V gene lookup returns CDR1 SGHTA and CDR2 FQGNSA. With 1 base removed from V and 6 bases from J, the gap between germline ends came to 13 bases. The CDR3 consists of 15 residues. The CDR3 DNA follows: TGTGCCAGCAGCTTAGACGCCTCGGGGGGTCAGCCCCAGCATTTT. It is translated as CASSLDASGGQPQHF.

The chain combines TRBV10-1 with TRBJ2-1; 11 nucleotides agree with TRBD2. Germline lookup yields CDR1 WNHNN and CDR2 SYGVQD (reference sequence). The V gene end was trimmed by 3 bases and the J gene end by 0 bases; junction bases not matched to a gene: 4. This CDR3 is 17 amino acids long. The CDR3: CASSDPGTSGSYNEQFF. In DNA, the CDR3 is TGCGCCAGCAGTGACCCGGGGACTAGCGGCTCCTACAATGAGCAGTTCTTC.

The chain's CDR3 is CASSPGQGAYNEQFF. The CDR3 DNA is TGTGCCAGCAGCCCGGGACAGGGGGCCTACAATGAGCAGTTCTTC. The chain is built from TRBV2 and TRBJ2-1; 11 bases match TRBD1. J was trimmed by 2 bases and V by 6 bases; bases with no gene match: 3. The CDR3 covers 15 residues. Germline CDR1 and CDR2: SNHLY and FYNNEI.

This clone was picked up one time. The chain employs TRBV9 and TRBJ1-1; D remains ambiguous. The CDR3 extends over 13 amino acids. Germline CDR1 SGDLS, CDR2 YYNGEE. V was clipped by 0 bases and J by 10 bases, with 13 bases between them. The CDR3 reads CASSVVPGDAAFF. Written as DNA, the CDR3 is TGTGCCAGCAGCGTAGTCCCCGGGGATGCAGCTTTCTTT.

About this clone itself: The same CDR3 arises from other DNA sequences in this sample as well. CDR3 loop: CASSLVGETQYF. The CDR3 DNA sequence: TGTGCCAGCAGCTTAGTTGGCGAGACCCAGTACTTC. The chain combines TRBV7-9 with TRBJ2-5; D unclear. Trimming took 1 base from V and 5 from J, leaving 5 bases between them. CDR1 and CDR2 from the germline V gene are SEHNR and FQNEAQ (reference sequence). The CDR3 consists of 12 residues.

This sequence joins TRBV18 and TRBJ1-2; D not certain. Germline CDR1 and CDR2: KGHSH and LQKENI. V was clipped by 6 bases and J by 0 bases, with 14 bases between them. CDR3 length equals 15 residues. The CDR3 region has the DNA TGTGCCAGCTCCCCCACGGAGTTAGCTAACTATGGCTACACCTTC. As protein: CASSPTELANYGYTF.

This chain uses TRBV7-6 with TRBJ2-3, with D hard to call. Trimming removed 2 bases at V and 0 bases at J, with 18 bases between. Germline lookup yields CDR1 SGHVS and CDR2 FNYEAQ. This CDR3 region has 18 residues. CDR3 sequence: CASSLLPRDTSSTDTQYF. In DNA, the CDR3 is TGTGCCAGCAGCTTACTGCCCCGAGACACCTCTAGCACAGATACGCAGTATTTT.

The chain combines TRBV7-9 with TRBJ1-3, with D possibly TRBD1 on 6 matching bases. CDR3 length equals 15 residues. CDR1 and CDR2 from the germline V gene are SEHNR and FQNEAQ (reference sequence). Trimming cost V 4 bases and J 0 bases, with 10 bases left between them. The CDR3: CASSSGQTSGNTIYF. CDR3 sequence (DNA): TGTGCCAGCAGCTCAGGACAGACCTCTGGAAACACCATATATTTT.